The 28 T cell receptor beta chains presented below share a single source sample, sequenced in a study of CD8 T cells in Susac syndrome. A quantity of about 0.5 to 1 ug RNA underwent reverse transcription using random hexamers. In TCRdb, the immunoSEQ multiplex PCR reads were re-called with MiXCR into one record per CDR3 protein. The repertoire consists of about 71,000 distinct CDR3 sequences, with 90% to 95% occurring once and the leading ten covering around 0.15%. Sample: CD4+ T cells from PBMCs. Receptor source: a human donor with Susac syndrome.

CDR3 residues: CASSSPTTGGQPQHF. The CDR3 DNA follows: TGTGCCAGCAGTTCTCCCACGACGGGTGGCCAGCCCCAGCATTTT. V usage is TRBV28 and J usage is TRBJ1-5; no clear D gene. The CDR3 length is 15 residues. Per the germline V gene, CDR1 is MDHEN and CDR2 is SYDVKM. V was cut by 4 bases and J by 7 bases, with 17 bases left in between.

The chain links TRBV28 to TRBJ2-1, with unresolved D. Trimming stripped 4 bases from V and 4 bases from J, with 5 bases between. Germline V gene sequence: CDR1 MDHEN, CDR2 SYDVKM. The CDR3 extends over 12 amino acids. This CDR3 is CASSSRYNEQFF. For the CDR3, the DNA is TGTGCCAGCAGTTCCCGGTACAATGAGCAGTTCTTC.

The sample holds one count of this clonotype. The rearrangement links TRBV4-1 to TRBJ1-1; D is perhaps TRBD1 (6 bases). CDR1 is MGHRA and CDR2 is YSYEKL in the germline V gene. The V gene lost 1 base and the J gene lost 1 base, with 10 bases spanning the gap. CDR3 size: 15 residues. CDR3 nucleotide sequence: TGCGCCAGCAGCCAAGGGGACATTAAGAACACTGAAGCTTTCTTT. It encodes CASSQGDIKNTEAFF.

The V and J genes are TRBV6-6 and TRBJ1-5; D might be TRBD1 (5 bases). The CDR3 loop spans 13 amino acids. The V gene lost 2 bases and the J gene lost 4 bases, with 6 bases spanning the gap. CDR1 is MNHNY and CDR2 is SVGAGI in the germline V gene (reference sequence). CDR3 sequence (DNA): TGTGCCAGCAGTTACACAGGTAATCAGCCCCAGCATTTT. It translates to CASSYTGNQPQHF.

V and J are TRBV5-4 and TRBJ2-2; TRBD2 matches at 9 bases. Trimming took 6 bases from V and 7 from J; bases not matched to a gene: 13. The CDR3 is 16 residues long. The germline gives CDR1 SGHNT, CDR2 YYREEE (reference sequence). The CDR3 DNA is TGTGCCAGCACCCTGCTTATTAGCGGGGGTCACGGGGAGCTGTTTTTT. Translation gives CASTLLISGGHGELFF.

V gene TRBV28 combines with J gene TRBJ1-2; 9 bases match TRBD1. The germline V gene encodes CDR1 MDHEN and CDR2 SYDVKM. The CDR3 extends over 15 amino acids. The V gene end was trimmed by 7 bases and the J gene end by 6 bases; junction bases not matched to a gene: 12. CDR3 sequence reads: CASTYRDRALNGYTF. CDR3 sequence (DNA): TGTGCCAGCACCTACAGGGACAGGGCTTTGAATGGCTACACCTTC.

The chain's CDR3 is CASSLQGALLNQPQHF. Written as DNA, the CDR3 is TGTGCCAGCAGCTTACAGGGCGCTTTGCTCAATCAGCCCCAGCATTTT. The chain has TRBV7-2 and TRBJ1-5; maybe TRBD1 (5 bases). V lost 2 bases and J lost 3, with 14 bases in between. This CDR3 has 16 amino acids. CDR1 and CDR2 (germline): SGHTA, FQGNSA.

The rearrangement joins TRBV28 to TRBJ1-1, with 8 nucleotides matching TRBD1. The CDR3 totals 12 residues. Germline V gene lookup returns CDR1 MDHEN and CDR2 SYDVKM. The CDR3 coding sequence is TGTGTATCCAGGGGGCTGGGCACTGAAGCTTTCTTT. Translation gives CVSRGLGTEAFF.

The chain uses TRBV12-5 and TRBJ2-3; 7 bases agree with TRBD1. Germline V gives CDR1 LGHNT, CDR2 FRNRAP. Trimming cost V 1 base and J 6 bases; bases outside gene matches: 7. This CDR3 comprises 15 residues. Here the CDR3 reads CASGLDRGPKDTQYF. The CDR3 DNA sequence: TGTGCTAGTGGTTTGGATAGGGGGCCTAAGGATACGCAGTATTTT.

The chain recombines TRBV11-1 with TRBJ2-6, with TRBD1 matching over 7 bases. The V segment lost 0 bases and the J segment 12 bases; nucleotides outside the gene matches: 11. Germline V gene lookup returns CDR1 SGHAT and CDR2 FQDESV (reference sequence). CDR3 length: 16 residues. The chain's CDR3 is CASSLAAGQAPFVLTF. In DNA form, the CDR3 reads TGTGCCAGCAGCTTAGCAGCTGGACAGGCCCCCTTCGTCCTGACTTTC.

The chain carries TRBV7-6 and TRBJ2-1, with 11 bases identical to TRBD2. The CDR3 runs 15 residues. Germline V lookup: CDR1 SGHVS, CDR2 FNYEAQ. The V and J ends lost 1 base and 6 bases, in that order; junction bases with no gene match: 2. The CDR3 here is CASSLGLAGGNEQFF. The DNA of the CDR3 is TGTGCCAGCAGCTTAGGGCTAGCGGGGGGCAATGAGCAGTTCTTC.

The V call is TRBV19, the J call TRBJ1-2, with D unclear. Trimming took off 7 bases at V and 8 bases at J, with 14 bases between the two ends. This CDR3 has 12 residues. From germline, CDR1 is LNHDA and CDR2 SQIVND (reference sequence). CDR3 in DNA: TGTGCCAGTATTGAGGACCCGGGGGGCTACACCTTC. Translating it yields CASIEDPGGYTF.

This chain links TRBV7-9 with TRBJ2-5; D perhaps matches TRBD1 (7 bases). In germline, CDR1 is SEHNR, CDR2 FQNEAQ (reference sequence). The CDR3 extends over 15 amino acids. V lost 4 bases to trimming and J lost 1 base, with 13 bases between them. This CDR3 is CASSSEGTVQETQYF. The CDR3 DNA is TGTGCCAGCAGCTCGGAGGGGACAGTCCAAGAGACCCAGTACTTC.

This clonotype has just one count. J is TRBJ2-5 and V is TRBV3-1; D may be TRBD2 (6 bases). With 5 bases removed from V and 4 bases from J, the gap between germline ends came to 17 bases. Germline V gene lookup returns CDR1 LGHDT and CDR2 YNNKEL (reference sequence). The CDR3 runs to 15 residues. CDR3: CASSEGVLGGETQYF. DNA of the CDR3: TGTGCCAGCAGCGAAGGGGTTCTGGGGGGAGAGACCCAGTACTTC.

The chain employs TRBV6-2 or TRBV6-3 and TRBJ2-3; D gene ambiguous. V lost 4 bases, J lost 10 bases, and 15 bases lay in between. The CDR3 loop spans 13 amino acids. The germline CDR1 and CDR2 sequences are MNHEY and SVGEGT. For the CDR3, the DNA is TGTGCCAGCAGTTTCTCGACTTCAGTGCCGCAGTATTTT. Translating it yields CASSFSTSVPQYF.

The rearrangement joins TRBV20-1 to TRBJ2-2, with D hard to call. Trimming took 1 base from V and 3 from J, leaving 6 bases between them. The CDR3 runs to 13 residues. The germline gives CDR1 DFQATT, CDR2 SNEGSKA (reference sequence). The CDR3 DNA sequence: TGCAGTGCTAGAGGGCAAGACACCGGGGAGCTGTTTTTT. Its protein is CSARGQDTGELFF.

This chain uses TRBV3-1 with TRBJ2-3; TRBD2 matches at 11 bases. The ends lost 4 bases at V and 2 bases at J; junction bases unmatched: 2. The CDR3 contains 15 residues. Germline values: CDR1 LGHDT, CDR2 YNNKEL (reference sequence). This CDR3 reads CASSPSGGSTDTQYF. CDR3 DNA: TGTGCCAGCAGCCCTAGCGGGGGGTCCACAGATACGCAGTATTTT.

The V call is TRBV5-4, the J call TRBJ1-2; no reliable D call. Germline V lookup: CDR1 SGHNT, CDR2 YYREEE (reference sequence). V was shortened by 3 bases and J by 8 bases, with 14 bases between the two germline ends. There are 13 residues in the CDR3. The CDR3 region is CASSSPPIGGYTF. The CDR3 DNA is TGTGCCAGCAGCTCCCCCCCGATTGGCGGCTACACCTTC.

V and J are TRBV19 and TRBJ1-6; 7 bases line up with TRBD1. The germline gives CDR1 LNHDA, CDR2 SQIVND (reference sequence). V shed 10 bases, J shed 8 bases, and the junction held 14 bases outside the gene matches. This CDR3 is 15 amino acids long. CDR3 residues: CAIPGQGVNDSPLHF. In DNA form, the CDR3 reads TGTGCCATCCCAGGCCAGGGGGTTAACGATTCACCCCTCCACTTT.

The V gene is TRBV30, the J gene TRBJ1-1; D is ambiguous. V lost 0 bases and J 2 bases, leaving 10 bases between the germline ends. The CDR3 spans 14 residues. Looked up from germline, CDR1 is GTSNPN and CDR2 is SVGIG (reference sequence). For the CDR3, the DNA is TGTGCCTGGAGTGTTCTGAAGTTTAACACTGAAGCTTTCTTT. It encodes CAWSVLKFNTEAFF. Together with reference TRBV30 and TRBJ1-1, the CDR3 gives the full variable domain: SQTIHQWPATLVQPVGSPLSLECTVEGTSNPNLYWYRQAAGRGLQLLFYSVGIGQISSEVPQNLSASRPQDRQFILSSKKLLLSDSGFYLCAWSVLKFNTEAFFGQGTRLTVV.

The rearrangement links TRBV20-1 to TRBJ1-6; D ambiguous. This CDR3 has 14 residues. V was cut by 5 bases and J by 2 bases, with 10 bases left in between. CDR1 is DFQATT and CDR2 is SNEGSKA in the germline V gene (reference sequence). CDR3: CSAWTGAYNSPLHF. The CDR3, as DNA: TGCAGTGCTTGGACCGGCGCCTATAATTCACCCCTCCACTTT.

The chain carries TRBV20-1 and TRBJ1-1, with D maybe TRBD1 (6 bases). Germline CDR1 and CDR2: DFQATT and SNEGSKA (reference sequence). The CDR3 contains 19 residues. The V end was cut by 1 base, the J end by 0 bases, with 24 bases between. The chain's CDR3 is CSARGQKHRQGNLNTEAFF. CDR3 nucleotide sequence: TGCAGTGCTAGAGGCCAAAAGCATAGGCAGGGGAATCTGAACACTGAAGCTTTCTTT.

This chain joins TRBV20-1 and TRBJ2-2; 12 nucleotides align to TRBD2. The CDR3 consists of 16 residues. CDR1 DFQATT and CDR2 SNEGSKA come from the germline V gene (reference sequence). The J segment lost 1 base and the V segment lost 1 base, leaving 1 base of the junction unmatched. CDR3 in DNA: TGCAGTGCTAGAGGGACTAGCGGGGAGAACACCGGGGAGCTGTTTTTT. This gives the protein CSARGTSGENTGELFF.

This clonotype has only one observation. The V call is TRBV6-5, the J call TRBJ2-7; 15 nucleotides line up with TRBD2. This CDR3 spans 14 amino acids. Losses at the gene ends were 5 bases for V and 4 bases for J; bases not matched to a gene: 0. Germline V lookup: CDR1 MNHEY, CDR2 SVGAGI. The CDR3 sequence is CASSGLAGGYEQYF. The CDR3 coding sequence is TGTGCCAGCAGTGGACTAGCGGGGGGGTACGAGCAGTACTTC.

This clonotype is a singleton in its sample. The chain combines TRBV7-2 with TRBJ2-7; D unresolved. Trimming took 1 base from V and 0 from J, leaving 10 bases between them. Germline V gene data show CDR1 as SGHTA and CDR2 as FQGNSA. There are 15 residues in the CDR3. The CDR3 DNA follows: TGTGCCAGCAGCTTAGGGCCAGGATCCTCCTACGAGCAGTACTTC. Encoded protein: CASSLGPGSSYEQYF.

The V and J genes are TRBV3-1 and TRBJ1-3; D may be TRBD1 (6 bases). Looked up from germline, CDR1 is LGHDT and CDR2 is YNNKEL (reference sequence). Trimming left V 5 bases short and J 0 bases short, with 23 bases between. This CDR3 region has 19 residues. CDR3 region: CASSYGTTWTLSSGNTIYF. The CDR3 region has the DNA TGTGCCAGCAGCTACGGGACAACATGGACTCTGAGCTCTGGAAACACCATATATTTT.

V and J are TRBV10-3 and TRBJ2-7; 10 bases line up with TRBD1. The CDR3 has 17 amino acids. The germline V gene has CDR1 ENHRY and CDR2 SYGVKD. The V and J ends lost 2 bases and 2 bases, in that order; junction bases with no gene match: 9. This CDR3 reads CAISESLVGQGAYEQYF. CDR3 nucleotides: TGTGCCATCAGTGAGAGTCTAGTCGGACAGGGGGCCTACGAGCAGTACTTC.

The chain joins TRBV5-1 to TRBJ2-1, with D possibly matching TRBD1 (5 bases). Germline CDR1 reads SGHRS; CDR2 reads YFSETQ. V lost 5 bases, J lost 7 bases, and 13 bases lay in between. The CDR3 totals 13 residues. The CDR3, as DNA: TGCGCCAGCAGTCAGGGTAATCGGAATGAGCAGTTCTTC. It translates to CASSQGNRNEQFF.